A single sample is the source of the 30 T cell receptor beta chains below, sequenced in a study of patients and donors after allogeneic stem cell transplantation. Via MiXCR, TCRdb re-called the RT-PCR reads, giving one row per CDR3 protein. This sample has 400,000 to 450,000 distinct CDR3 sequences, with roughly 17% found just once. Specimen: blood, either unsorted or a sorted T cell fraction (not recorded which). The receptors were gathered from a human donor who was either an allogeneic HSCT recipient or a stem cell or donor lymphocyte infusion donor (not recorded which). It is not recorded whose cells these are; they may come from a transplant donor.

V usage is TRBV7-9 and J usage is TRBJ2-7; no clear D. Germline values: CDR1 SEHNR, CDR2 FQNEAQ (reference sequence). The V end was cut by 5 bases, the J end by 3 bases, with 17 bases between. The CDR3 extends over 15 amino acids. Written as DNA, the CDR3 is TGTGCCAGCAGCCTAAGGGATCTACAGCTCTACGAGCAGTACTTC. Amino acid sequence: CASSLRDLQLYEQYF.

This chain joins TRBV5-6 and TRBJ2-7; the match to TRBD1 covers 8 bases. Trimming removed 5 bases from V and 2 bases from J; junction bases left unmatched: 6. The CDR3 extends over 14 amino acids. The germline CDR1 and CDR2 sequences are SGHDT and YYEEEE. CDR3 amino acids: CASRPTGDPYEQYF. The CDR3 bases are TGTGCCAGCAGACCGACAGGGGATCCCTACGAGCAGTACTTC.

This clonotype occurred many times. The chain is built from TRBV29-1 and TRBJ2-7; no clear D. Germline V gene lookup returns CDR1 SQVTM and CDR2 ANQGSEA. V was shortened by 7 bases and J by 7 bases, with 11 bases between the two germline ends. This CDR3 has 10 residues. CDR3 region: CSGILGEQYF. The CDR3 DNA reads TGCAGCGGTATCCTAGGGGAGCAGTACTTC.

The CDR3 loop is CASSLKEGASEAFF. The CDR3 DNA reads as TGTGCCAGCAGCTTAAAGGAGGGGGCCAGTGAAGCTTTCTTT. The V gene is TRBV7-6, the J gene TRBJ1-1; 7 bases align to TRBD1. CDR1 and CDR2 from the germline V gene are SGHVS and FNYEAQ. J gave up 7 bases and V 2 bases, and 7 bases lay outside the gene matches. The CDR3 length is 14 residues. The full variable domain, completed using reference TRBV7-6 and TRBJ1-1, is GAGVSQSPRYKVTKRGQDVALRCDPISGHVSLYWYRQALGQGPEFLTYFNYEAQQDKSGLPNDRFSAERPEGSISTLTIQRTEQRDSAMYRCASSLKEGASEAFFGQGTRLTVV.

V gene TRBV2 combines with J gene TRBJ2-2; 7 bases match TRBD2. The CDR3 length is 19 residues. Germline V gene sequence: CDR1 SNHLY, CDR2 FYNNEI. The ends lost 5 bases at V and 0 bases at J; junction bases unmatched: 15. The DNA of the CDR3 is TGTGCCAGCAGTTCTCTTCGGGGCACGGGAGGCCCGAACACCGGGGAGCTGTTTTTT. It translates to CASSSLRGTGGPNTGELFF.

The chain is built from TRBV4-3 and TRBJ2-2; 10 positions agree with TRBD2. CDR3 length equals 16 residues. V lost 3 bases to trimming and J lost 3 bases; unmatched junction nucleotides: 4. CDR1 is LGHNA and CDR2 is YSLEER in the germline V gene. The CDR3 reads CASSHLAGVDTGELFF. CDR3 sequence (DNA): TGCGCCAGCAGCCATCTAGCGGGGGTGGACACCGGGGAGCTGTTTTTT.

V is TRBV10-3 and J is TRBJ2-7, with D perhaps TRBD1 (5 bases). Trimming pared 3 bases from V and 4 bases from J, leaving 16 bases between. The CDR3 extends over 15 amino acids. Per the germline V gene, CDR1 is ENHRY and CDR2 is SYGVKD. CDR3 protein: CAISDLDRKGYEQYF. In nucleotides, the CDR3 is TGTGCCATCAGTGACCTTGACAGAAAGGGGTACGAGCAGTACTTC.

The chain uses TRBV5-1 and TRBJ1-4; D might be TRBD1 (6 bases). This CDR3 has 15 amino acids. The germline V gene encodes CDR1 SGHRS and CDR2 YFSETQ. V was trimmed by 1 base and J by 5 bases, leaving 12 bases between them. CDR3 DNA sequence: TGCGCCAGCAGCTTGTTGCCAGGGGAGAATGAAAAACTGTTTTTT. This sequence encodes CASSLLPGENEKLFF.

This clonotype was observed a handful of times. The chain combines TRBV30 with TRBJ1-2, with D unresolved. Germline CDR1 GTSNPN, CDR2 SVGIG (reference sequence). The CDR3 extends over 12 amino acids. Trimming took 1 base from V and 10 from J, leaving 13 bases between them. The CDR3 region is CAWSGNKEDYTF. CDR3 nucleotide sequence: TGTGCCTGGAGTGGAAATAAAGAGGACTACACCTTC.

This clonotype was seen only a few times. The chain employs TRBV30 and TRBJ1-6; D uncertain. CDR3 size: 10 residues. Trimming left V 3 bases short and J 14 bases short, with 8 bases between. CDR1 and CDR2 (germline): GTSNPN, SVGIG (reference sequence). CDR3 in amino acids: CAWRGNSLHF. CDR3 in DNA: TGTGCCTGGAGGGGTAACTCCCTCCACTTT.

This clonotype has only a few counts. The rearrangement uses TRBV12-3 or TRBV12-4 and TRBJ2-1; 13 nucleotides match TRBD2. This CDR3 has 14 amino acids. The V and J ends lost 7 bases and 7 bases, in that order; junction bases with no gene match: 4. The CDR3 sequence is CASTKLAGGNEQFF. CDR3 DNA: TGTGCCAGCACCAAACTAGCGGGAGGGAATGAGCAGTTCTTC.

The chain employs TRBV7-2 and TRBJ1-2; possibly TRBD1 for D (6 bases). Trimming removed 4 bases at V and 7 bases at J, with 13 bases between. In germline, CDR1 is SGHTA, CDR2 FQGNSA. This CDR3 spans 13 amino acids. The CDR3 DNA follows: TGTGCCAGCAGCTCCTACAGGGATCGTGGCTACACCTTC. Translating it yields CASSSYRDRGYTF.

CDR3 nucleotide sequence: TGTGCCAGCAGTGAGAGGGGATTTGCCTACAATGAGCAGTTCTTC. Translated: CASSERGFAYNEQFF. The J gene is TRBJ2-1, the V gene TRBV2, with D perhaps assigned TRBD1 or TRBD2 (5 bases each). V was pared by 3 bases and J by 2 bases, with 11 bases between. This CDR3 has 15 amino acids. Germline CDR1 SNHLY, CDR2 FYNNEI.

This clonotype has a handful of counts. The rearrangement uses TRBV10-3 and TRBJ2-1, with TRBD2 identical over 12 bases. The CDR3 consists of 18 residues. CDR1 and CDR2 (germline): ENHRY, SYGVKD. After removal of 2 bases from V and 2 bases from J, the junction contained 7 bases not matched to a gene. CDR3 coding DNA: TGTGCCATCAGTGAGCGGCTAGCGGGAGGGCCGCCCTACAATGAGCAGTTCTTC. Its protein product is CAISERLAGGPPYNEQFF.

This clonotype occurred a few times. Here the CDR3 reads CASSLVADDTQYF. As DNA, the CDR3 is TGTGCCAGCAGCTTAGTGGCCGACGATACGCAGTATTTT. The rearrangement joins TRBV5-4 to TRBJ2-3; unclear D gene. The CDR3 spans 13 residues. V lost 2 bases to trimming and J lost 6 bases, with 10 bases between them. In germline, CDR1 is SGHNT, CDR2 YYREEE (reference sequence).

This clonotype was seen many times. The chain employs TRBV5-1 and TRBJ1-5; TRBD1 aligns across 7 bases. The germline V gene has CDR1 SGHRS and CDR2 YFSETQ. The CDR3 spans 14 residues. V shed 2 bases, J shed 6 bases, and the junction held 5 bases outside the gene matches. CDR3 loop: CASSLEGGSQPQHF. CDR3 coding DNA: TGCGCCAGCAGCTTAGAAGGGGGCAGTCAGCCCCAGCATTTT.

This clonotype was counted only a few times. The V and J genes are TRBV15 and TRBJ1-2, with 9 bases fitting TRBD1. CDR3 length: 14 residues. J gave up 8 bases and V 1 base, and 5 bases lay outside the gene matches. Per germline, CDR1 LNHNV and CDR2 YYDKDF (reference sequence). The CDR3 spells CATSRAQGAVGYTF. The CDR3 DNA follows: TGTGCCACCAGCAGAGCACAGGGGGCGGTCGGCTACACCTTC.

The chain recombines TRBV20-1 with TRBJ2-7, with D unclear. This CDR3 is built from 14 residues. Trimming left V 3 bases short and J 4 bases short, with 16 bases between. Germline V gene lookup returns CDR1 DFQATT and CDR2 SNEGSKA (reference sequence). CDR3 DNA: TGCAGTGCTAGCGGGCGAACTAAAGCTTACGAGCAGTACTTC. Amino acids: CSASGRTKAYEQYF.

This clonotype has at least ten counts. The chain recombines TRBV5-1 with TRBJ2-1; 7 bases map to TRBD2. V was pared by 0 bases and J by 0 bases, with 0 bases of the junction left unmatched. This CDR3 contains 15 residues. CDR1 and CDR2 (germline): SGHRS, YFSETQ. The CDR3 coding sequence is TGCGCCAGCAGCTTGGGGGGGGGCTCCTACAATGAGCAGTTCTTC. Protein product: CASSLGGGSYNEQFF.

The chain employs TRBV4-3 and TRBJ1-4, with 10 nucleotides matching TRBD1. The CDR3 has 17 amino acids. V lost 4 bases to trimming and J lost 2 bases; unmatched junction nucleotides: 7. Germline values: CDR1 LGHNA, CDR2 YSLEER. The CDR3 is CASSPGQGSNTNEKLFF. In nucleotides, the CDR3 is TGCGCCAGCAGCCCGGGACAGGGGAGTAATACTAATGAAAAACTGTTTTTT.

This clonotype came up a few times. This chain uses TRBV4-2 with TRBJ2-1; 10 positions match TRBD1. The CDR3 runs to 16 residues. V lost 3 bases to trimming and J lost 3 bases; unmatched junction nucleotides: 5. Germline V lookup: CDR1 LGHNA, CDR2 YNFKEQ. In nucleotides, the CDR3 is TGTGCCAGCAGCCAGATTCGGACAGGGGGCTACAATGAGCAGTTCTTC. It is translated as CASSQIRTGGYNEQFF.

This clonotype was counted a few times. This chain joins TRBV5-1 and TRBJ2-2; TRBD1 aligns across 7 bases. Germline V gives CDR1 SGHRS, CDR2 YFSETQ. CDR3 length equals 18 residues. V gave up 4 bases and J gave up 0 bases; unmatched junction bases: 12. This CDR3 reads CASSVSPTGTANTGELFF. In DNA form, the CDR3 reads TGCGCCAGCAGCGTCTCCCCTACCGGGACAGCGAACACCGGGGAGCTGTTTTTT.

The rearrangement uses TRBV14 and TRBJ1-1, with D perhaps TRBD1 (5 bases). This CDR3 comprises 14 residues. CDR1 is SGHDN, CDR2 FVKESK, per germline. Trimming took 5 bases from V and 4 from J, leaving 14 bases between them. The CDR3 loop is CASSSGGVSTEAFF. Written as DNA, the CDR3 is TGTGCCAGCAGCAGCGGGGGGGTTTCCACTGAAGCTTTCTTT.

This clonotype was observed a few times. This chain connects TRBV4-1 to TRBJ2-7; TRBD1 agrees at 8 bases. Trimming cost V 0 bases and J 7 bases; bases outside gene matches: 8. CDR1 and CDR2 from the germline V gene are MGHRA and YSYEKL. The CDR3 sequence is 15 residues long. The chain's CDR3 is CASSQEGQAPVEQYF. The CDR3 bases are TGCGCCAGCAGCCAAGAGGGACAGGCACCTGTAGAGCAGTACTTC.

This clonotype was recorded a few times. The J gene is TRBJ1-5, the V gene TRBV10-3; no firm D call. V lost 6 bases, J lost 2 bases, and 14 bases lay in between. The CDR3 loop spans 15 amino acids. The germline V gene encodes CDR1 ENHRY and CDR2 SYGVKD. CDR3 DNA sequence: TGTGCCATCAGCGAAATAGGGAACGGCAATCAGCCCCAGCATTTT. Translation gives CAISEIGNGNQPQHF.

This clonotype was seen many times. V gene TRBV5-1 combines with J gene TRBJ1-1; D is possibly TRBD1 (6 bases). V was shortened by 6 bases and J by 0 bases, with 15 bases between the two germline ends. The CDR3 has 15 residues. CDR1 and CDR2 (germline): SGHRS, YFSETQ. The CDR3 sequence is CASTKNGGMNTEAFF. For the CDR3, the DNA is TGCGCCAGCACCAAGAATGGGGGCATGAACACTGAAGCTTTCTTT.

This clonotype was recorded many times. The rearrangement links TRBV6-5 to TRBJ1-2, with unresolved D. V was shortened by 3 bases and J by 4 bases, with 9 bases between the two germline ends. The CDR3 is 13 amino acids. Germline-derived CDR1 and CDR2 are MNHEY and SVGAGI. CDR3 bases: TGTGCCAGCAGTTATAAGGGTTTCTATGGCTACACCTTC. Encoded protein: CASSYKGFYGYTF.

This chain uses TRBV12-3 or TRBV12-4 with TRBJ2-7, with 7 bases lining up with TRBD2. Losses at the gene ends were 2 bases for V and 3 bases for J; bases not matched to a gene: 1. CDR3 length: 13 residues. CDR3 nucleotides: TGTGCCAGCAGTTTAAGCGGGGTCTACGAGCAGTACTTC. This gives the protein CASSLSGVYEQYF.

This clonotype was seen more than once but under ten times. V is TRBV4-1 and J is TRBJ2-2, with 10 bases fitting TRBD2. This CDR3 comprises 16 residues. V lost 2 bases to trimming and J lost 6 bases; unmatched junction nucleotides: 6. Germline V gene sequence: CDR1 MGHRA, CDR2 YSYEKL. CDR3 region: CASSQFSGRGAGELFF. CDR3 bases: TGCGCCAGCAGCCAATTCAGCGGGAGGGGGGCCGGGGAGCTGTTTTTT.

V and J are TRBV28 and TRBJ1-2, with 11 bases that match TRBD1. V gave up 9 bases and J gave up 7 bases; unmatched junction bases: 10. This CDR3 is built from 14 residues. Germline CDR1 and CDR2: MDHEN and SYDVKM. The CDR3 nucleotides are TGTGCCAGTCGGACAGGGGGCGGAGGTGGTGGCTACACCTTC. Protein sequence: CASRTGGGGGGYTF.